The source of this T cell receptor beta chain is a study of breast tumors, draining lymph nodes, adjacent tissues. V was clipped by 4 bases and J by 5 bases, with 13 bases between them. CDR1 and CDR2 from the germline V gene are SGHTS and YDEGEE. CDR3 size: 13 residues. This clonotype showed up many times. Samples came from axillary lymph nodes draining the breast cancer. TCRdb independently ran MiXCR on the multiplex PCR reads; one entry per CDR3 protein. The table shows some 170,000 distinct CDR3 sequences, with 25% to 40% occurring only once. The sequencing input was axillary lymph node tissue. V is TRBV5-8 and J is TRBJ2-7, with a possible D match to TRBD1 (5 bases). The sequence was collected from a female donor with breast cancer. Some clones in this sample may be carry-over from other donors' samples. The CDR3 nucleotides read TGTGCCAGCAGCCCTGGACAATTTCACGAGCAGTACTTC. This sequence encodes CASSPGQFHEQYF.